The 26 T cell receptor beta chains below were found in one sample sequenced in a study of blood T cell repertoires in COVID-19. The assay was immunoSEQ multiplex PCR, and TCRdb's table has in-frame clones only and misses some. This table has a few hundred thousand clones, over 65% appearing once. Sequences were obtained from PBMCs or T cells enriched from blood (not recorded which). The receptor set was obtained from a woman aged 60-70 years who had recovered from COVID-19.

The chain links TRBV25-1 to TRBJ1-6; perhaps TRBD1 as D (5 bases). The CDR3 consists of 14 residues. The germline V and J ends were trimmed by 7 bases and 8 bases, with 15 bases remaining between them. CDR1 and CDR2 from the germline V gene are MGHDK and SYGVNS. This CDR3 is CASTRGGRDSPLHF. The CDR3 region has the DNA TGTGCCAGCACTCGGGGGGGACGCGATTCACCCCTCCACTTT.

The chain couples TRBV25-1 to TRBJ2-2; 9 bases match TRBD1. Germline CDR1 MGHDK, CDR2 SYGVNS. Germline trimming cut 1 base from V and 8 bases from J; bases unmatched to any gene: 11. The CDR3 is 17 amino acids. The CDR3 nucleotides read TGTGCCAGCAGTGAATTTAAGGGACAGGGACGAGCAGGGGAGCTGTTTTTT. This codes for CASSEFKGQGRAGELFF.

The rearrangement uses TRBV19 and TRBJ2-2, with 10 bases matching TRBD2. The V gene end was trimmed by 7 bases and the J gene end by 6 bases; junction bases not matched to a gene: 8. The CDR3 totals 15 residues. Germline lookup yields CDR1 LNHDA and CDR2 SQIVND (reference sequence). The CDR3 DNA follows: TGTGCCAGTACCACTGGGACTAGCGATTCCGGGGAGCTGTTTTTT. It yields the protein CASTTGTSDSGELFF. The whole variable domain, filled in from reference TRBV19 and TRBJ2-2, reads DGGITQSPKYLFRKEGQNVTLSCEQNLNHDAMYWYRQDPGQGLRLIYYSQIVNDFQKGDIAEGYSVSREKKESFPLTVTSAQKNPTAFYLCASTTGTSDSGELFFGEGSRLTVL.

V and J are TRBV18 and TRBJ2-7; TRBD2 is a possible D gene (5 bases). Between the trimmed V and J ends, which lost 2 bases and 0 bases, there was a span of 11 bases. The CDR3 is 15 amino acids. Germline CDR1 KGHSH, CDR2 LQKENI. CDR3 coding DNA: TGTGCCAGCTCACCATCTCCGGGGAGCTCCTACGAGCAGTACTTC. It is translated as CASSPSPGSSYEQYF.

This rearrangement joins TRBV5-1 to TRBJ2-3; a weak D match, TRBD2 (6 bases). Germline values: CDR1 SGHRS, CDR2 YFSETQ. Trimming left V 4 bases short and J 0 bases short, with 15 bases between. The CDR3 extends over 16 amino acids. In nucleotides, the CDR3 is TGCGCCAGCAGCCCCCCTAGTGGGAGGAGCACAGATACGCAGTATTTT. Translated, it gives CASSPPSGRSTDTQYF.

The J gene is TRBJ2-3, the V gene TRBV5-4; TRBD2 is a possible D gene (6 bases). CDR3 size: 16 residues. V lost 2 bases to trimming and J lost 2 bases, with 15 bases between them. Germline-derived CDR1 and CDR2 are SGHNT and YYREEE (reference sequence). In DNA, the CDR3 is TGTGCCAGCAGCTTAATGCGGGACTTTTCCACAGATACGCAGTATTTT. Translated, it gives CASSLMRDFSTDTQYF.

The genes are TRBV24-1 and TRBJ2-1; perhaps TRBD2 as D (5 bases). Germline CDR1 is KGHDR and CDR2 is SFDVKD. V lost 5 bases, J lost 4 bases, and 32 bases lay in between. The CDR3 covers 21 residues. The CDR3 loop is CATSGTTTPRGKSGTYNEQFF. CDR3 bases: TGTGCCACCAGTGGCACAACCACCCCGAGAGGTAAAAGCGGTACTTACAATGAGCAGTTCTTC.

In its sample, this clone was seen once. The chain combines TRBV12-3 or TRBV12-4 with TRBJ2-7; D might be TRBD1 (5 bases). V was trimmed by 8 bases and J by 5 bases, leaving 16 bases between them. This CDR3 has 13 residues. The chain's CDR3 is CASGIWGLDEQYF. As DNA, the CDR3 is TGTGCCAGCGGAATCTGGGGCCTGGACGAGCAGTACTTC.

The chain joins TRBV28 to TRBJ2-7; D is unclear. Trimming removed 3 bases from V and 3 bases from J, with 9 bases in between. This CDR3 region has 13 residues. The germline V gene encodes CDR1 MDHEN and CDR2 SYDVKM. The CDR3 coding sequence is TGTGCCAGCAGTTTGGCCACAAGCTACGAGCAGTACTTC. This encodes CASSLATSYEQYF.

The chain is built from TRBV2 and TRBJ1-1, with 7 bases lining up with TRBD1. The trim removed 5 bases at V and 11 bases at J, leaving 14 bases unmatched. Germline values: CDR1 SNHLY, CDR2 FYNNEI. This CDR3 has 14 amino acids. For the CDR3, the DNA is TGTGCCAGCAGTCCCGGGACAAGAGAACAGGGGGCTTTCTTT. Translated: CASSPGTREQGAFF.

V and J are TRBV4-2 and TRBJ1-3, with D unclear. The CDR3 totals 16 residues. CDR1 and CDR2 from the germline V gene are LGHNA and YNFKEQ. The ends were cut back, 1 base at V and 6 bases at J, with 16 bases in the middle. CDR3 nucleotide sequence: TGTGCCAGCAGCCAAGTTCGCTTGAGGGATTCAAACACCATATATTTT. Amino acid sequence: CASSQVRLRDSNTIYF.

V gene TRBV9 combines with J gene TRBJ1-2, with TRBD1 matching 8 bases. The CDR3 covers 13 residues. The trim removed 6 bases at V and 4 bases at J, leaving 5 bases unmatched. Per the germline V gene, CDR1 is SGDLS and CDR2 is YYNGEE. CDR3 DNA: TGTGCCAGCAAGGACAGGGCAACCTATGGCTACACCTTC. Encoded protein: CASKDRATYGYTF.

This chain uses TRBV5-4 with TRBJ1-2, with a weak D call TRBD1 (6 bases). V lost 1 base to trimming and J lost 4 bases, with 8 bases between them. The CDR3 is made up of 13 amino acids. The germline V gene has CDR1 SGHNT and CDR2 YYREEE (reference sequence). CDR3: CASSLQGTYGYTF. The DNA of the CDR3 is TGTGCCAGCAGCTTGCAGGGGACCTATGGCTACACCTTC.

The chain has TRBV7-9 and TRBJ2-1, with 12 bases matching TRBD2. CDR1 is SEHNR and CDR2 is FQNEAQ in the germline V gene (reference sequence). CDR3 length: 14 residues. Trimming at V came to 3 bases and at J to 8 bases, leaving 2 bases not matched to a gene. The CDR3 nucleotides read TGTGCCAGCAGCTTGACTAGCGGGAGAGATGAGCAGTTCTTC. This codes for CASSLTSGRDEQFF.

The rearrangement links TRBV27 to TRBJ2-3; D unresolved. CDR1 and CDR2 (germline): MNHEY, SMNVEV (reference sequence). V was shortened by 3 bases and J by 4 bases, with 8 bases between the two germline ends. This CDR3 region has 13 residues. In DNA form, the CDR3 reads TGTGCCAGCAGTTTCGGGTTTGCAGATACGCAGTATTTT. It is translated as CASSFGFADTQYF.

This sequence joins TRBV5-5 and TRBJ1-3; D is possibly TRBD1 (5 bases). Looked up from germline, CDR1 is SGHKS and CDR2 is YYEKEE (reference sequence). This CDR3 region has 14 residues. V gave up 0 bases and J gave up 2 bases, with 6 bases separating them. CDR3 region: CASSLVDTGNTIYF. The CDR3 coding sequence is TGTGCCAGCAGCTTGGTGGACACTGGAAACACCATATATTTT.

This chain links TRBV27 with TRBJ2-7; 11 nucleotides line up with TRBD1. The CDR3 length is 15 residues. Trimming cost V 2 bases and J 5 bases; bases outside gene matches: 5. Germline V gives CDR1 MNHEY, CDR2 SMNVEV (reference sequence). The CDR3 region has the DNA TGTGCCAGCAGTTTACGCTGGACAGGGGGCAACGAGCAGTACTTC. Its translation is CASSLRWTGGNEQYF.

CDR3 sequence: CASSSGEDGYTF. The CDR3 DNA follows: TGTGCCAGCTCGTCCGGGGAGGATGGCTACACCTTC. The rearrangement joins TRBV18 to TRBJ1-2; unclear D gene. CDR1 is KGHSH and CDR2 is LQKENI in the germline V gene. The V end lost 6 bases, the J end lost 6 bases, and 11 bases lay between the germline ends. The CDR3 spans 12 residues.

The sample holds a few counts of this clone. The chain joins TRBV4-2 to TRBJ1-3, with TRBD1 as a possible D gene (6 bases). This CDR3 has 15 residues. The V end was cut by 5 bases, the J end by 1 base, with 12 bases between. Germline-derived CDR1 and CDR2 are LGHNA and YNFKEQ. The CDR3 spells CASSSGHTSGNTIYF. CDR3 DNA sequence: TGTGCCAGCAGCTCGGGACACACGTCTGGAAACACCATATATTTT.

CDR3 loop: CASSPRRLADISGANVLTF. The CDR3 DNA reads TGTGCCAGCTCACCACGGCGCCTAGCGGATATCTCTGGGGCCAACGTCCTGACTTTC. V is TRBV18 and J is TRBJ2-6; TRBD2 agrees at 7 bases. CDR3 size: 19 residues. The V and J ends lost 1 base and 0 bases, in that order; junction bases with no gene match: 9. Germline V gene data show CDR1 as KGHSH and CDR2 as LQKENI.

This clone has more than one count but fewer than ten. This chain uses TRBV7-9 with TRBJ2-7; possibly TRBD1 for D (5 bases). This CDR3 has 11 amino acids. In germline, CDR1 is SEHNR, CDR2 FQNEAQ (reference sequence). V was shortened by 5 bases and J by 6 bases, with 8 bases between the two germline ends. The CDR3 sequence: CASSTRAEQYF. The CDR3 nucleotides read TGTGCCAGCAGCACCAGGGCCGAGCAGTACTTC. Variable domain in full (rest from reference TRBV7-9 and TRBJ2-7): DTGVSQNPRHKITKRGQNVTFRCDPISEHNRLYWYRQTLGQGPEFLTYFQNEAQLEKSRLLSDRFSAERPKGSFSTLEIQRTEQGDSAMYLCASSTRAEQYFGPGTRLTVT.

V is TRBV2 and J is TRBJ2-2; tentatively, D is TRBD2 (5 bases). CDR1 is SNHLY, CDR2 FYNNEI, per germline. This CDR3 is 15 amino acids long. Trimming left V 0 bases short and J 7 bases short, with 12 bases between. The CDR3, as DNA: TGTGCCAGCAGTGAAGCGGGCTCAGGAGGCGGGGAGCTGTTTTTT. It codes for CASSEAGSGGGELFF.

The J gene is TRBJ1-3, the V gene TRBV10-3; 9 bases line up with TRBD1. Losses at the gene ends were 11 bases for V and 2 bases for J; bases not matched to a gene: 4. The CDR3 length is 13 residues. The germline CDR1 and CDR2 sequences are ENHRY and SYGVKD. CDR3 in amino acids: CAVRQGAGNTIYF. DNA for the CDR3: TGTGCCGTTAGACAGGGGGCTGGAAACACCATATATTTT.

A single count supports this clone. The rearrangement links TRBV19 to TRBJ1-2; 7 nucleotides agree with TRBD1. CDR1 and CDR2 from the germline V gene are LNHDA and SQIVND (reference sequence). Trimming at V came to 0 bases and at J to 8 bases, leaving 6 bases not matched to a gene. This CDR3 comprises 14 residues. The CDR3, as DNA: TGTGCCAGTAGTATAGATCTAGGGGGCCAAGGCTACACCTTC. Protein product: CASSIDLGGQGYTF.

This clone occurred once. The chain employs TRBV2 and TRBJ1-5; a possible D gene is TRBD1 (5 bases). This CDR3 is built from 13 residues. Germline CDR1 reads SNHLY; CDR2 reads FYNNEI. Trimming left V 4 bases short and J 1 base short, with 5 bases between. The CDR3 DNA is TGTGCCAGCAGTGGACAGAGCAATCAGCCCCAGCATTTT. The encoded protein is CASSGQSNQPQHF. The entire variable domain, with the rest obtained from reference TRBV2 and TRBJ1-5, is as follows: EPEVTQTPSHQVTQMGQEVILRCVPISNHLYFYWYRQILGQKVEFLVSFYNNEISEKSEIFDDQFSVERPDGSNFTLKIRSTKLEDSAMYFCASSGQSNQPQHFGDGTRLSIL.

V usage is TRBV5-8 and J usage is TRBJ1-1; 7 bases are a match to TRBD1. The CDR3 length is 13 residues. Germline-derived CDR1 and CDR2 are SGHTS and YDEGEE. V lost 2 bases, J lost 8 bases, and 6 bases stayed unmatched. As DNA, the CDR3 is TGTGCCAGCAGCTTTTCCAGGGGGTGGGAAGCTTTCTTT. As protein: CASSFSRGWEAFF.